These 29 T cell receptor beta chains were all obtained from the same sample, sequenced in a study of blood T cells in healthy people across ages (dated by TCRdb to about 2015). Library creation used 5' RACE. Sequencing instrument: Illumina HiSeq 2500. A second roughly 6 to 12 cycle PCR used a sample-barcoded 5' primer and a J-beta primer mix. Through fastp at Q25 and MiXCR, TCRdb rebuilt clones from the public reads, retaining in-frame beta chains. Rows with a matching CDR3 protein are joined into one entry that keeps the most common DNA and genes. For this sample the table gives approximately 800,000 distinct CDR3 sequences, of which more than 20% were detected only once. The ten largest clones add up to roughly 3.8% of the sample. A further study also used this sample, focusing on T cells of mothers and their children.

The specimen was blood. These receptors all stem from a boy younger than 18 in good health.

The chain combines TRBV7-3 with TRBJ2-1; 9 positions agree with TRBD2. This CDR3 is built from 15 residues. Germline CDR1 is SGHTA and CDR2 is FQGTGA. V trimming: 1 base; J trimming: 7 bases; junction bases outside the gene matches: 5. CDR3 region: CASSLIGSGSNEQFF. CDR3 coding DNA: TGTGCCAGCAGCTTAATAGGTAGCGGGAGTAATGAGCAGTTCTTC. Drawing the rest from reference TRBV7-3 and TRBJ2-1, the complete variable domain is GAGVSQTPSNKVTEKGKYVELRCDPISGHTALYWYRQSLGQGPEFLIYFQGTGAADDSGLPNDRFFAVRPEGSVSTLKIQRTERGDSAVYLCASSLIGSGSNEQFFGPGTRLTVL.

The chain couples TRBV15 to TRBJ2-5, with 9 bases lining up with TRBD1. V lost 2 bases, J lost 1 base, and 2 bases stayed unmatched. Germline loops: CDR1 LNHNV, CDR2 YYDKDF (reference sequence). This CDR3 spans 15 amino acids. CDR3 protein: CATSRWTGAQETQYF. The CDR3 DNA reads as TGTGCCACCAGCAGATGGACAGGGGCCCAAGAGACCCAGTACTTC.

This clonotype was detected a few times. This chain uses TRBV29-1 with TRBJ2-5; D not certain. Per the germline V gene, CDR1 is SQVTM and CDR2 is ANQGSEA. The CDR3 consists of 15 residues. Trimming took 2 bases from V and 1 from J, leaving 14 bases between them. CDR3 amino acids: CSVEYRSRRQETQYF. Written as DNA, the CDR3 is TGCAGCGTTGAATATCGGTCACGACGCCAAGAGACCCAGTACTTC.

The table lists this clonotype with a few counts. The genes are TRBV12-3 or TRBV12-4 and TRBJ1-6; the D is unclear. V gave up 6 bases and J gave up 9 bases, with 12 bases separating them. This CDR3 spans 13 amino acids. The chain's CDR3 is CASREEGVSPLHF. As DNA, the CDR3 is TGTGCCAGCAGGGAAGAGGGTGTTTCACCCCTCCACTTT.

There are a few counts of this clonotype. The CDR3 region has the DNA TGCAGTGCTAGAGAGAGCGGTCCCTACAATGAGCAGTTCTTC. Translation: CSARESGPYNEQFF. This chain links TRBV20-1 with TRBJ2-1, with TRBD2 as a possible D gene (5 bases). Deletions cut 0 bases from V and 2 bases from J, with 8 bases between. This CDR3 is built from 14 residues. Germline CDR1 DFQATT, CDR2 SNEGSKA (reference sequence).

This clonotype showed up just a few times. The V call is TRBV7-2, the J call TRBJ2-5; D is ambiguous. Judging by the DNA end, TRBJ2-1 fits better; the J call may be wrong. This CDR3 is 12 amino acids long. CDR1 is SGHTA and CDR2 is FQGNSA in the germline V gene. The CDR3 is CASSSPNNEQFF. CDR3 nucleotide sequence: TGTGCCAGCAGCTCCCCTAACAATGAGCAGTTCTTC.

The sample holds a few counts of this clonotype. The CDR3 nucleotides are TGTGCCAGCAGTTACTTCGGGGAAACCAAAAACATTCAGTACTTC. Its protein is CASSYFGETKNIQYF. The J gene is TRBJ2-4, the V gene TRBV6-5; weak D call: TRBD2 (5 bases). The V gene lost 1 base and the J gene lost 2 bases, with 9 bases spanning the gap. CDR3 length: 15 residues. Germline CDR1 MNHEY, CDR2 SVGAGI.

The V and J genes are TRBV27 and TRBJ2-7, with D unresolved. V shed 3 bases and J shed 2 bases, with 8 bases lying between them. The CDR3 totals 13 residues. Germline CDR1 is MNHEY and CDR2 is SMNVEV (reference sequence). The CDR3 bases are TGTGCCAGCAGTTTGGCACAGACCTACGAGCAGTACTTC. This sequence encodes CASSLAQTYEQYF.

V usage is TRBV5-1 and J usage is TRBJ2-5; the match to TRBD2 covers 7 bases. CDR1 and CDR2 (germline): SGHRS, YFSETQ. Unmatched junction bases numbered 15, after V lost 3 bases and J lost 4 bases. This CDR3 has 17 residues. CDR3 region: CASSSEAKTSLIETQYF. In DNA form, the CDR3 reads TGCGCCAGCAGCTCCGAAGCCAAGACTAGCTTGATAGAGACCCAGTACTTC.

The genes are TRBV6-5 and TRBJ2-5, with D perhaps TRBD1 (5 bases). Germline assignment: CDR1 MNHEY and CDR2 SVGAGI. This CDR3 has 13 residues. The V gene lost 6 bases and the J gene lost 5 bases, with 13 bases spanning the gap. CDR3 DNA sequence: TGTGCCAGCAGGAATCAGGGTAGGGAGACCCAGTACTTC. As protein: CASRNQGRETQYF.

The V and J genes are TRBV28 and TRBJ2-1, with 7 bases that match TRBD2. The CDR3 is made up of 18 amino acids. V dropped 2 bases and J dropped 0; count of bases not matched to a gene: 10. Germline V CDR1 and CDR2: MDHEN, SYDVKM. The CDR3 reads CASSLGEGLLSSYNEQFF. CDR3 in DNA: TGTGCCAGCAGTTTAGGGGAGGGGCTACTGAGCTCCTACAATGAGCAGTTCTTC.

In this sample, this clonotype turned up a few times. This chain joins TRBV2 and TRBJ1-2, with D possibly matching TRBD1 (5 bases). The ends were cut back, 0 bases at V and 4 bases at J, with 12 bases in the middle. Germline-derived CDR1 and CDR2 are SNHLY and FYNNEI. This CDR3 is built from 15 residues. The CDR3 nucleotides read TGTGCCAGCAGTGAAGCAATGGGGGTGGCCTATGGCTACACCTTC. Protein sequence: CASSEAMGVAYGYTF. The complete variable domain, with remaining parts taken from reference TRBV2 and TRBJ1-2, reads EPEVTQTPSHQVTQMGQEVILRCVPISNHLYFYWYRQILGQKVEFLVSFYNNEISEKSEIFDDQFSVERPDGSNFTLKIRSTKLEDSAMYFCASSEAMGVAYGYTFGSGTRLTVV.

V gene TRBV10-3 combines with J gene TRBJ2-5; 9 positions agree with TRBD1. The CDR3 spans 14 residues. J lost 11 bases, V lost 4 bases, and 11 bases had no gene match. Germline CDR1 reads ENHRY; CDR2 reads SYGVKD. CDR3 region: CAISGTGQGEEQYF. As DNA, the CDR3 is TGTGCCATCAGTGGAACGGGACAGGGCGAAGAGCAGTACTTC.

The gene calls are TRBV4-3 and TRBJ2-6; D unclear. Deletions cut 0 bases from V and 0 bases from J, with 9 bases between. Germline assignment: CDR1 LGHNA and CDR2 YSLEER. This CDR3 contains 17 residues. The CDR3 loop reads CASSQEYIDSGANVLTF. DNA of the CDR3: TGCGCCAGCAGCCAAGAGTACATCGACTCTGGGGCCAACGTCCTGACTTTC.

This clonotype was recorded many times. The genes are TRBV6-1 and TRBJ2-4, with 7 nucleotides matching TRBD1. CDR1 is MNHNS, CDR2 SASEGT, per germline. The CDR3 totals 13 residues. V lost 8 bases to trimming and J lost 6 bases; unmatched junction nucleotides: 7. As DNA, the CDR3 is TGTGCCAGCTTACGGGACAGTTTAAACATTCAGTACTTC. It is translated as CASLRDSLNIQYF.

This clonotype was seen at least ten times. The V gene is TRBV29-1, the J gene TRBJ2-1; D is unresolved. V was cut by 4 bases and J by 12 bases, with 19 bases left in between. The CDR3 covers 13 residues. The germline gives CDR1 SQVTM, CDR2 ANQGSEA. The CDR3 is CSVAPPGSDWQFF. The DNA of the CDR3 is TGCAGCGTTGCGCCACCGGGTTCTGATTGGCAGTTCTTC.

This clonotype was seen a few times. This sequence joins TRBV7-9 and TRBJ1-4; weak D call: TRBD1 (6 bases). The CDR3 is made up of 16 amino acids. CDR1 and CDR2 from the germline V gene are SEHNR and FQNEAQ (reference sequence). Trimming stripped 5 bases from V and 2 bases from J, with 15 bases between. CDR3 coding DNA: TGTGCCAGCAGCCCTGCTTGGGGGGGCACTAATGAAAAACTGTTTTTT. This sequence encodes CASSPAWGGTNEKLFF.

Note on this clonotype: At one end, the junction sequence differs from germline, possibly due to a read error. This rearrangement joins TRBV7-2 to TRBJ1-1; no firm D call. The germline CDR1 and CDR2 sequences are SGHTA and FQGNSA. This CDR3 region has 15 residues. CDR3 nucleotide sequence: TGTGCCAGCAGCTTACTGTCGCAGGTGAACTCTGAAGCTTTCTTT. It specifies CASSLLSQVNSEAFF.

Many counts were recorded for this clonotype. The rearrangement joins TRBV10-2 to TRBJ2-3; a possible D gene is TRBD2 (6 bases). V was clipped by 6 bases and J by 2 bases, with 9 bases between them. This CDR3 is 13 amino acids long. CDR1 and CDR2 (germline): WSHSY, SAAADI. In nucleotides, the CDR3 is TGCGCCAGCAGCGGGGGAAACACAGATACGCAGTATTTT. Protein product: CASSGGNTDTQYF.

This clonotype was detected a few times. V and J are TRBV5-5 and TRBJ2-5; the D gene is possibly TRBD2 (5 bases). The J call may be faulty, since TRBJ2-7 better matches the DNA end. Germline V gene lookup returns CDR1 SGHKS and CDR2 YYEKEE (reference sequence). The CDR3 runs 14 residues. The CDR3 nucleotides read TGTGCCAGCAGCTTGGTGAGAGGGATGAACGAGCAGTACTTC. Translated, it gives CASSLVRGMNEQYF.

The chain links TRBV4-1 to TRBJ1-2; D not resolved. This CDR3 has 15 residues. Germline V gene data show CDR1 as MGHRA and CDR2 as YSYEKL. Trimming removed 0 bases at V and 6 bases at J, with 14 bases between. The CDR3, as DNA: TGCGCCAGCAGCCAAGATCGAACCTGGGAGGATGGCTACACCTTC. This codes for CASSQDRTWEDGYTF.

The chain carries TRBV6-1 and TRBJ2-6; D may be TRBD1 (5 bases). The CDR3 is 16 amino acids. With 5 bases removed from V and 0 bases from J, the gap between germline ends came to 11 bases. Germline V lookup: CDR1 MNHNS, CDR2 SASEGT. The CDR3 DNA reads TGTGCCAGCAGTCCCAGGGCCATCTCTGGGGCCAACGTCCTGACTTTC. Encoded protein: CASSPRAISGANVLTF.

DNA of the CDR3: TGCGCCAGCAGCCAAGATCCCGGCCAGGGCCTATACGAGCAGTACTTC. It encodes CASSQDPGQGLYEQYF. The chain has TRBV4-3 and TRBJ2-7; D possibly corresponds to TRBD1 (5 bases). The germline V and J ends were trimmed by 0 bases and 4 bases, with 16 bases remaining between them. Germline V gives CDR1 LGHNA, CDR2 YSLEER. This CDR3 contains 16 residues.

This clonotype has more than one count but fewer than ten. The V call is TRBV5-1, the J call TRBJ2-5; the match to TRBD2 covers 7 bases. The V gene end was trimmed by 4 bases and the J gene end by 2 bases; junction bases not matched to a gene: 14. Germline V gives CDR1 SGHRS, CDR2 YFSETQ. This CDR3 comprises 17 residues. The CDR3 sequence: CASSPREEPGRQETQYF. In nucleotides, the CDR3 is TGCGCCAGCAGCCCCCGGGAGGAGCCCGGGCGGCAAGAGACCCAGTACTTC. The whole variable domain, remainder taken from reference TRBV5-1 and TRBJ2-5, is KAGVTQTPRYLIKTRGQQVTLSCSPISGHRSVSWYQQTPGQGLQFLFEYFSETQRNKGNFPGRFSGRQFSNSRSEMNVSTLELGDSALYLCASSPREEPGRQETQYFGPGTRLLVL.

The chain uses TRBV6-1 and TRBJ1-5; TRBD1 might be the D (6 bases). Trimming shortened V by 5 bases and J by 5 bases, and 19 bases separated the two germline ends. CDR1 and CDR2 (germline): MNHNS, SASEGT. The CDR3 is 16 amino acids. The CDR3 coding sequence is TGTGCCAGCAGTCCCGGTCCGGGGACATCTTATCAGCCCCAGCATTTT. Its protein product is CASSPGPGTSYQPQHF.

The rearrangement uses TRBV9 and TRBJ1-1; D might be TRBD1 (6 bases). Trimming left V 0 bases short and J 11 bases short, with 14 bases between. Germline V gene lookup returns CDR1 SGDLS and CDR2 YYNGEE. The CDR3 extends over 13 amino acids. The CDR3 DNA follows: TGTGCCAGCAGCGTAGGGGGGGCAGGGGTCGCTTTCTTT. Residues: CASSVGGAGVAFF.

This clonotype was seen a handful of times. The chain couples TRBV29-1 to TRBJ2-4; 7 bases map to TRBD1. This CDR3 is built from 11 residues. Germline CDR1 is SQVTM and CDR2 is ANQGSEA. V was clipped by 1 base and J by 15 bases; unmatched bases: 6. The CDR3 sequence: CSVEVTGARYF. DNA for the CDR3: TGCAGCGTTGAAGTCACAGGGGCGCGGTACTTC.

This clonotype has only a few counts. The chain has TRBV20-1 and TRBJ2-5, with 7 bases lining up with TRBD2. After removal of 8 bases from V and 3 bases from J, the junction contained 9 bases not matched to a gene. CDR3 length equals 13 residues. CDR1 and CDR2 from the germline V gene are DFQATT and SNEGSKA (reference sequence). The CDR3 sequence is CSHRLASEETQYF. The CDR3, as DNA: TGCAGTCACCGACTAGCAAGTGAAGAGACCCAGTACTTC.

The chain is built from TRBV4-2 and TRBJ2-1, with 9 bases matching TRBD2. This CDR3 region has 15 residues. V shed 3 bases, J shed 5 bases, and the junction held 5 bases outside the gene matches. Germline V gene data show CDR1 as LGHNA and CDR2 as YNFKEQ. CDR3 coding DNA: TGTGCCAGCAGCCAGCTAGCGGGGTCGAACAATGAGCAGTTCTTC. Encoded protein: CASSQLAGSNNEQFF.